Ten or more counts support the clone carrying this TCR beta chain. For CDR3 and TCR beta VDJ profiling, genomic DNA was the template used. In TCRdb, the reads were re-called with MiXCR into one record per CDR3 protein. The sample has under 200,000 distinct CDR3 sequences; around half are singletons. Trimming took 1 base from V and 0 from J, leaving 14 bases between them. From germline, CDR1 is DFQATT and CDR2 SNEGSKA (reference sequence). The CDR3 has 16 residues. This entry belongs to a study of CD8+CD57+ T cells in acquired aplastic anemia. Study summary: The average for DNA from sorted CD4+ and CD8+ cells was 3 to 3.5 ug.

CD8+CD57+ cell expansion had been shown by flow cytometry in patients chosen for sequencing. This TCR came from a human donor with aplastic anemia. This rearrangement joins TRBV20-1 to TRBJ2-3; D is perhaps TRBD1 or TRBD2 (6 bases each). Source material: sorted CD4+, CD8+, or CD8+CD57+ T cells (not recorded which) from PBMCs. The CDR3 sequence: CSARGQGGLSTDTQYF. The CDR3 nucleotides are TGCAGTGCTAGAGGCCAAGGGGGGCTTAGCACAGATACGCAGTATTTT.